What follows describes a single TCR beta chain. What it recognizes is unknown. Time point denoted: peripheral blood 6 weeks after treatment start. The patients' disease, urothelial carcinoma, was locally advanced or metastatic. The data originate from a study of PD-L1 blockade in urothelial cancer. Study observations and caveats: Sub-median blood TCR clonality before treatment predicted longer survival.

Germline loops: CDR1 WSHSY, CDR2 SAAADI. The V gene end was trimmed by 3 bases and the J gene end by 2 bases; junction bases not matched to a gene: 4. This CDR3 spans 14 amino acids. Synthetic TCR analog templates were spiked into each PCR. The assay was immunoSEQ multiplex PCR, and TCRdb's table has in-frame clones only and misses some. Seen here are 100,000 to 150,000 clones, 86% observed once, and the top ten hold roughly 2.6%. The rearrangement links TRBV10-2 to TRBJ2-7, with TRBD2 identical over 7 bases. The receptor comes from a man aged 45 to 65 with urothelial cancer. The material sequenced was PBMCs, taken around atezolizumab (anti-PD-L1) treatment. CDR3 coding DNA: TGCGCCAGCAGTGAAGGCGGGAGCACCTACGAGCAGTACTTC. Translating gives CASSEGGSTYEQYF.